This T cell receptor beta chain was obtained from a study of T cells in Graves' hyperthyroidism and ophthalmopathy. This clonotype was seen a few times. Per the germline V gene, CDR1 is MNHNY and CDR2 is SVGAGI (reference sequence). V gave up 2 bases and J gave up 3 bases; unmatched junction bases: 7. This CDR3 is 16 amino acids long. RNA transcripts gave rise to amplified TCR beta CDR3 regions. The TCR CDR3 first-round RT-PCR relied on the HTBI primer set. Via MiXCR, TCRdb re-called the multiplex PCR reads, giving one row per CDR3 protein. The repertoire holds hundreds of thousands of distinct CDR3 sequences, with approximately 15% as singletons.

The sample was blood. The receptor was derived from a woman younger than 30 with Graves' hyperthyroidism. The rearrangement uses TRBV6-6 and TRBJ2-1, with TRBD2 matching 7 bases. Here the CDR3 reads CASSYRARGYYNEQFF. CDR3 coding DNA: TGTGCCAGCAGTTACAGGGCGCGGGGGTACTACAATGAGCAGTTCTTC.